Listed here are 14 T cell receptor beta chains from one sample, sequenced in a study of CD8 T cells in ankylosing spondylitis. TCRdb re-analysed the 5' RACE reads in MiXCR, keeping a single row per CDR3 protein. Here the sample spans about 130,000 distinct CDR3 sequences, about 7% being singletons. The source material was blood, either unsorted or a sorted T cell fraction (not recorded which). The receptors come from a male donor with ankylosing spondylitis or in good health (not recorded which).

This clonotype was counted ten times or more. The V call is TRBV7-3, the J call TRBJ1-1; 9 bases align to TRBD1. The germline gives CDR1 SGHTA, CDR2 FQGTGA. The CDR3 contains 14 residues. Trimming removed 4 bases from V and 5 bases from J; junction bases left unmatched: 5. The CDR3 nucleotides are TGTGCCAGCAGCTCGACAGGGGGGGAAACTGAAGCTTTCTTT. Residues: CASSSTGGETEAFF.

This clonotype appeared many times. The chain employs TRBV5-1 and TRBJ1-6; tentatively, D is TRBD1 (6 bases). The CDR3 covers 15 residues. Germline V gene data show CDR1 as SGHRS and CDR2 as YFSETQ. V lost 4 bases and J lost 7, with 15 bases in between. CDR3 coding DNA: TGCGCCAGCAGCGGCGGACAGTTCCGAAATTCACCCCTCCACTTT. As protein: CASSGGQFRNSPLHF.

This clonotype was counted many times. CDR3 sequence reads: CSARVGTGGTETQYF. CDR3 nucleotides: TGCAGTGCTAGAGTGGGGACAGGGGGCACAGAGACCCAGTACTTC. The gene calls are TRBV20-1 and TRBJ2-5; 12 nucleotides agree with TRBD1. The CDR3 sequence is 15 residues long. The germline gives CDR1 DFQATT, CDR2 SNEGSKA (reference sequence). The V gene end was trimmed by 1 base and the J gene end by 4 bases; junction bases not matched to a gene: 4.

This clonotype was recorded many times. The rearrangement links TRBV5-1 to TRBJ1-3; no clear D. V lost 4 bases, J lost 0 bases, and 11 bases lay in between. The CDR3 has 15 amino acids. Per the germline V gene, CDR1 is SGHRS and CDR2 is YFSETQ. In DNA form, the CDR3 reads TGCGCCAGCAGCACCGACGGTAGCTCTGGAAACACCATATATTTT. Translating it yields CASSTDGSSGNTIYF. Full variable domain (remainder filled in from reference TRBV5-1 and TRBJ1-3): KAGVTQTPRYLIKTRGQQVTLSCSPISGHRSVSWYQQTPGQGLQFLFEYFSETQRNKGNFPGRFSGRQFSNSRSEMNVSTLELGDSALYLCASSTDGSSGNTIYFGEGSWLTVV.

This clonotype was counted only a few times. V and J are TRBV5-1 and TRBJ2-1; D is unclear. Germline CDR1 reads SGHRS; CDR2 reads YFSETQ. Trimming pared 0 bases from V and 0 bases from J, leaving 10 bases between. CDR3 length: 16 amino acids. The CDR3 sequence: CASSLVVQSSYNEQFF. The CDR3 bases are TGCGCCAGCAGCTTGGTCGTCCAAAGCTCCTACAATGAGCAGTTCTTC.

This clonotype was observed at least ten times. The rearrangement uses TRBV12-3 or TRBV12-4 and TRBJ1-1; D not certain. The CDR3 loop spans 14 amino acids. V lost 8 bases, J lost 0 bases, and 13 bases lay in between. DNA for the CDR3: TGTGCCAGCCGGCCGGGCACGATGAACACTGAAGCTTTCTTT. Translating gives CASRPGTMNTEAFF.

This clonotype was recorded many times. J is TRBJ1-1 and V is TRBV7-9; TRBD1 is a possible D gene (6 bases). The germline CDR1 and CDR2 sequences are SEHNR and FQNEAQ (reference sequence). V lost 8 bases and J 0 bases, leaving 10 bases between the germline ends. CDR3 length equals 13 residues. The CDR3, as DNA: TGTGCCAGCCAGGACAGTTTGAACACTGAAGCTTTCTTT. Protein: CASQDSLNTEAFF.

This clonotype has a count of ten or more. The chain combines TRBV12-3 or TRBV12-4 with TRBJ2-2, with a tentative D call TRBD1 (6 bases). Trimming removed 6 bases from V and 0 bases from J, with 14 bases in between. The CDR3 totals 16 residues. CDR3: CASSKDRLANTGELFF. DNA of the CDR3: TGTGCCAGCAGCAAAGACAGGCTCGCGAACACCGGGGAGCTGTTTTTT.

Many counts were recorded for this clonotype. CDR3 coding DNA: TGCGCCAGCAGCTGGGGGCTTGATCAAGAGACCCAGTACTTC. Its protein is CASSWGLDQETQYF. This sequence joins TRBV5-1 and TRBJ2-5; perhaps TRBD1 as D (6 bases). The CDR3 loop spans 14 amino acids. Trimming left V 3 bases short and J 2 bases short, with 11 bases between. Germline V gene data show CDR1 as SGHRS and CDR2 as YFSETQ.

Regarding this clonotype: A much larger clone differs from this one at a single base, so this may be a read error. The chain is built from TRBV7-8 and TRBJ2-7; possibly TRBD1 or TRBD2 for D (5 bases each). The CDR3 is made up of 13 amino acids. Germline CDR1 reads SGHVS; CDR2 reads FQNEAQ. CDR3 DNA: TGTGCCAGCAGCCGGGACGGAGACTACGAGCAGAACTTC. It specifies CASSRDGDYEQNF.

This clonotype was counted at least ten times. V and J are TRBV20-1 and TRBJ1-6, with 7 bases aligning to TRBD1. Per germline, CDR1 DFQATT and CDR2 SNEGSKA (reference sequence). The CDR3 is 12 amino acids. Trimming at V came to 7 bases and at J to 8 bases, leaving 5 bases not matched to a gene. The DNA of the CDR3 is TGCAGTGGAAGAACAGGGGATTCACCCCTCCACTTT. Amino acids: CSGRTGDSPLHF.

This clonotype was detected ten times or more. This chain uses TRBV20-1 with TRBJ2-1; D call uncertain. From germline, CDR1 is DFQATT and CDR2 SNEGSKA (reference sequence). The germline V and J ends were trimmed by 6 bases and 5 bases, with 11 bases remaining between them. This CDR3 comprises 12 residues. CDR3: CSAALGNNEQFF. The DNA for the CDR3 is TGCAGTGCGGCCCTAGGTAACAATGAGCAGTTCTTC.

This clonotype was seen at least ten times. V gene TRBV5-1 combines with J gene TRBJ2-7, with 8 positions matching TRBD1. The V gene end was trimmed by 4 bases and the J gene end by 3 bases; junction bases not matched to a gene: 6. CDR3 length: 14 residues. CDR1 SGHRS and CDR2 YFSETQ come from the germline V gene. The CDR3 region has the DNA TGCGCCAGCAGCGCGGGACAGGACCTCTACGAGCAGTACTTC. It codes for CASSAGQDLYEQYF.

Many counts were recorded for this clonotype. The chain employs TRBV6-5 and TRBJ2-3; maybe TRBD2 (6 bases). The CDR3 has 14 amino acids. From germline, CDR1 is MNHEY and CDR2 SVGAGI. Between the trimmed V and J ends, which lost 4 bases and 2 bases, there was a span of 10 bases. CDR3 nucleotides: TGTGCCAGCAGTTTGGGGGGAACCACAGATACGCAGTATTTT. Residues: CASSLGGTTDTQYF.